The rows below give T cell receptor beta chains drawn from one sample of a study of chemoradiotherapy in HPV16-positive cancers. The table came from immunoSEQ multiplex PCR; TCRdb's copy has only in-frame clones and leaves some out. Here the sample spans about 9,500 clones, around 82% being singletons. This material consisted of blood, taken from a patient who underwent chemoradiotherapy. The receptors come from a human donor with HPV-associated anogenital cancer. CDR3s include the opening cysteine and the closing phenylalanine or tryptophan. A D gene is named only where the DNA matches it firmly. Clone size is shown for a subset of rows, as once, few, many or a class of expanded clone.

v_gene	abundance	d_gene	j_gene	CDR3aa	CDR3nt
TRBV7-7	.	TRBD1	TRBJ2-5	CASSLRGGGQGARETQYF	TGTGCCAGCAGCTTAAGAGGCGGAGGACAGGGGGCGAGGGAGACCCAGTACTTC
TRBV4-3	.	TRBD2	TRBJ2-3	CASSSPTSGGAGTQYF	TGCGCCAGCAGCTCCCCAACTAGCGGGGGAGCCGGTACGCAGTATTTT
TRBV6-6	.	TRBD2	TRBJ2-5	CASSYSTTSGAHF	TGTGCCAGCAGTTACTCGACTACTAGCGGGGCTCACTTC
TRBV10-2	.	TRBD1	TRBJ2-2	CASSDTYRDRGPFDTGELFF	TGCGCCAGCAGTGACACATACCGGGACAGGGGGCCCTTCGACACCGGGGAGCTGTTTTTT
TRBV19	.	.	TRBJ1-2	CASRGGTPDSNYGYTF	TGTGCCAGTAGGGGCGGGACCCCTGACTCTAACTATGGCTACACCTTC
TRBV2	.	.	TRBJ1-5	CASSGRPGGYGNQPQHF	TGTGCCAGCAGTGGACGACCGGGGGGCTATGGCAATCAGCCCCAGCATTTT
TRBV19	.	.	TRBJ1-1	CASSIDPYPGTEAFF	TGTGCCAGTAGTATCGACCCTTACCCGGGGACTGAAGCTTTCTTT
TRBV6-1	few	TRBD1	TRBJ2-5	CASSERTGGYETQYF	TGTGCCAGCAGTGAACGGACAGGGGGATATGAGACCCAGTACTTC
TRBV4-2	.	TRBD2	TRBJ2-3	CASSQQPTSGGATDTQYF	TGTGCCAGCAGCCAACAGCCGACTAGCGGGGGGGCCACGGATACGCAGTATTTT
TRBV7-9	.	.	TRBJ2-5	CASSALTGETQYF	TGTGCCAGCAGCGCCCTGACGGGAGAGACCCAGTACTTC
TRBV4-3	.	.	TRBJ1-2	CASSQDSGPTVYGYTF	TGCGCCAGCAGCCAAGATTCGGGACCGACAGTCTATGGCTACACCTTC
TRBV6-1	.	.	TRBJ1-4	CASQNRKSNEKLFF	TGTGCCAGCCAGAATAGAAAGTCTAATGAAAAACTGTTTTTT
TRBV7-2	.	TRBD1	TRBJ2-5	CASRKSADREVLETQYF	TGTGCCAGCAGAAAATCAGCGGACAGGGAGGTATTGGAGACCCAGTACTTC
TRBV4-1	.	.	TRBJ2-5	CASSQGEETQYF	TGCGCCAGCAGCCAGGGGGAAGAGACCCAGTACTTC
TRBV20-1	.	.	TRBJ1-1	CSARRALEAFF	TGCAGTGCACGGCGGGCTTTAGAAGCTTTCTTT
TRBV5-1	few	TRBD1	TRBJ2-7	CASSSGTGTGVFEQYF	TGCGCCAGCAGCTCGGGCACCGGGACAGGGGTTTTCGAGCAGTACTTC